The clone carrying this T cell receptor (beta chain) was detected only a few times. The antigen remains undetermined. TCRbeta libraries were built with three rounds of nested PCR, modified from ARM-PCR. TCRdb reprocessed the multiplex PCR reads via MiXCR and lists one record per CDR3 protein. The sample yields tens of thousands of distinct CDR3 sequences, around 80% seen once. This specimen comes from a study of tumor and adjacent non-tumor tissue in lung cancer. Study outcomes and limitations: Top 100 clones took a larger repertoire share in normal lung. Tumor tissue had significantly higher TCR diversity than normal lung. Patients with more diverse tumor TCRs had worse survival.

The length of the CDR3 is 13 residues. Germline V gives CDR1 DFQATT, CDR2 SNEGSKA (reference sequence). Trimming pared 8 bases from V and 3 bases from J, leaving 14 bases between. No cell sorting was done before RNA was extracted from the tissue. Donors were chemotherapy-naive, newly diagnosed lung cancer surgical patients in China, August–November 2014. Sequenced input: lung tumor tissue. The chain employs TRBV20-1 and TRBJ2-4, with a weak D call TRBD2 (6 bases). This TCR derives from a woman aged 45-59 years with non-small cell lung cancer. CDR3 DNA sequence: TGCAGTACTATTTGGGGACTCAAAAACATTCAGTACTTC. This gives the protein CSTIWGLKNIQYF.